The 11 T cell receptor beta chains presented below share a single source sample, sequenced in a study of spatial heterogeneity in lung cancer. Stated time point: sample taken at primary tumor resection. Unsorted samples of tumor, nontumor lung or frozen PBMC had their whole RNA sequenced. Each CDR3 protein gets one entry after TCRdb re-called the 5' RACE reads with MiXCR. The sample has approximately 40,000 distinct CDR3 sequences, roughly 13% seen once. The material was PBMCs, obtained at surgery. All receptors derive from a male donor with early-stage non-small cell lung cancer.

This clonotype was recorded at least ten times. The chain employs TRBV4-1 and TRBJ2-5; the match to TRBD2 covers 9 bases. V trimming: 2 bases; J trimming: 7 bases; junction bases outside the gene matches: 11. This CDR3 contains 16 residues. The V gene's germline CDR1 is MGHRA and CDR2 YSYEKL. CDR3 loop: CASSQRSGPGLATQYF. CDR3 DNA sequence: TGCGCCAGCAGCCAAAGGTCGGGACCGGGACTAGCGACCCAGTACTTC.

The chain uses TRBV4-1 and TRBJ1-1; a possible D gene is TRBD1 (5 bases). This CDR3 is 15 amino acids long. The germline gives CDR1 MGHRA, CDR2 YSYEKL. V was shortened by 5 bases and J by 1 base, with 14 bases between the two germline ends. CDR3 protein: CASSYISGRNTEAFF. CDR3 coding DNA: TGCGCCAGCAGCTATATCTCAGGGAGGAACACTGAAGCTTTCTTT.

This clonotype has only a few counts. The V gene is TRBV12-3 or TRBV12-4, the J gene TRBJ2-7, with a tentative D call TRBD1 (5 bases). The ends were cut back, 6 bases at V and 0 bases at J, with 15 bases in the middle. This CDR3 is 15 amino acids long. DNA for the CDR3: TGTGCCAGCAGCCCACAGGCTCTTCCCTCCTACGAGCAGTACTTC. Residues: CASSPQALPSYEQYF.

The chain couples TRBV28 to TRBJ2-3, with D possibly matching TRBD2 (6 bases). CDR1 and CDR2 (germline): MDHEN, SYDVKM. Trimming removed 3 bases at V and 4 bases at J, with 14 bases between. The CDR3 totals 15 residues. CDR3 DNA: TGTGCCAGCAGTTTCGCGGGGCCAATTGCAGATACGCAGTATTTT. Translating it yields CASSFAGPIADTQYF.

This clonotype came up many times. The chain combines TRBV27 with TRBJ1-3; the D is unclear. The germline CDR1 and CDR2 sequences are MNHEY and SMNVEV (reference sequence). The CDR3 covers 10 residues. The CDR3 spells CAGLGNTIYF. The CDR3 coding sequence is TGTGCTGGGCTCGGAAACACCATATATTTT.

J is TRBJ1-1 and V is TRBV11-1; D gene unclear. Germline CDR1 SGHAT, CDR2 FQDESV (reference sequence). There are 14 residues in the CDR3. The V gene lost 5 bases and the J gene lost 3 bases, with 13 bases spanning the gap. In DNA, the CDR3 is TGTGCCAGCAGCGCTCACGTGAGGGACACTGAAGCTTTCTTT. This encodes CASSAHVRDTEAFF.

Remarks on this clonotype: One end of the junction is discordant with germline, which a read error may explain. The J gene is TRBJ2-7, the V gene TRBV7-3, with unresolved D. Germline V gene sequence: CDR1 SGHTA, CDR2 FQGTGA. This CDR3 region has 10 residues. The CDR3 DNA sequence: TGTGCCAGCATCCACGCAATTCCCCACTTC. Translation gives CASIHAIPHF.

This clonotype was picked up a small number of times. The chain uses TRBV11-2 and TRBJ1-6; D is undetermined. Germline V gene data show CDR1 as SGHAT and CDR2 as FQNNGV. With 5 bases removed from V and 7 bases from J, the gap between germline ends came to 15 bases. The CDR3 is made up of 15 amino acids. This chain's CDR3 is CASSPDRGVNSPLHF. The DNA of the CDR3 is TGTGCCAGCAGCCCAGATCGCGGGGTAAATTCACCCCTCCACTTT. The full variable domain, rest sourced from reference TRBV11-2 and TRBJ1-6, is EAGVAQSPRYKIIEKRQSVAFWCNPISGHATLYWYQQILGQGPKLLIQFQNNGVVDDSQLPKDRFSAERLKGVDSTLKIQPAKLEDSAVYLCASSPDRGVNSPLHFGNGTRLTVT.

This clonotype turned up a few times. The CDR3 spells CASSLRTYNEQFF. Written as DNA, the CDR3 is TGTGCCAGCAGCTTACGGACGTACAATGAGCAGTTCTTC. The V and J genes are TRBV7-2 and TRBJ2-1; D gene ambiguous. Germline V CDR1 and CDR2: SGHTA, FQGNSA. Trimming took 2 bases from V and 4 from J, leaving 6 bases between them. The CDR3 runs 13 residues.

This clonotype was recorded a few times. This chain connects TRBV15 to TRBJ2-7; possible D gene TRBD2, 6 bases. The CDR3 spans 14 residues. Looked up from germline, CDR1 is LNHNV and CDR2 is YYDKDF (reference sequence). V lost 3 bases and J 3 bases, leaving 12 bases between the germline ends. CDR3 coding DNA: TGTGCCACCAGCAGGACGGGACTTAACTACGAGCAGTACTTC. It specifies CATSRTGLNYEQYF.

This clonotype was observed at least ten times. The chain is built from TRBV29-1 and TRBJ1-2, with TRBD1 matching over 11 bases. Germline values: CDR1 SQVTM, CDR2 ANQGSEA. The CDR3 runs to 14 residues. Losses at the gene ends were 7 bases for V and 6 bases for J; bases not matched to a gene: 10. The CDR3 nucleotides read TGCAGCGCGGACCGGACAGGGGGCGGGAATGGCTACACCTTC. As protein: CSADRTGGGNGYTF.